This T cell receptor beta chain was identified in a study of T cells in tuberculosis. Trimming stripped 0 bases from V and 8 bases from J, with 11 bases between. The CDR3 is 13 residues long. The germline gives CDR1 SGHRS, CDR2 YFSETQ. The repertoire was sequenced with immunoSEQ multiplex PCR; TCRdb's copy has only in-frame clones and lacks some. The table lists 30,000 to 35,000 clones, approximately 90% of them singletons. Described time point: new active TB diagnosis, blood taken before or within 7 days of starting treatment. The source material was PBMCs, sampled at tuberculosis diagnosis. This clonotype originated in an adult with tuberculosis. The V call is TRBV5-1, the J call TRBJ1-2; weak D call: TRBD1 (6 bases). The CDR3 DNA sequence: TGCGCCAGCAGCTTGGCCGAGGGGGACGGCTACACCTTC. It is translated as CASSLAEGDGYTF.